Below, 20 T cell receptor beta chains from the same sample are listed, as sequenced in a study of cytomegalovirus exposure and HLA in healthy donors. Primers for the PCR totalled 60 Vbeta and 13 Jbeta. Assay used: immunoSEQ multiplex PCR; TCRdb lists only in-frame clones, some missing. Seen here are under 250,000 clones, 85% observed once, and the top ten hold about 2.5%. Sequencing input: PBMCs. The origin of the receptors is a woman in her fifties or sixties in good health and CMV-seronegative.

The CDR3 loop reads CASSENRDGQPQHF. In DNA form, the CDR3 reads TGTGCCAGCAGTGAGAACAGAGACGGTCAGCCCCAGCATTTT. The chain uses TRBV25-1 and TRBJ1-5, with D unclear. This CDR3 contains 14 residues. The germline gives CDR1 MGHDK, CDR2 SYGVNS. V lost 3 bases to trimming and J lost 6 bases, with 12 bases between them.

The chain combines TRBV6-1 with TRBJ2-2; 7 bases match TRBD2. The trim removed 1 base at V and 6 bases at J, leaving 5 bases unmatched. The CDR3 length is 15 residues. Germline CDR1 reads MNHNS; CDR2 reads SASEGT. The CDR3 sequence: CASSEGPGRAGELFF. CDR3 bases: TGTGCCAGCAGTGAAGGCCCAGGGAGGGCCGGGGAGCTGTTTTTT.

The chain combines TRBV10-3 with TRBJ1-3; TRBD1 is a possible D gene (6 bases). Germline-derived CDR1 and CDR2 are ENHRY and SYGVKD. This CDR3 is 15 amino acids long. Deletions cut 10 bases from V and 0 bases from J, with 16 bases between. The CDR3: CATQYGTPSGNTIYF. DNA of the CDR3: TGTGCCACTCAATATGGGACACCCTCTGGAAACACCATATATTTT.

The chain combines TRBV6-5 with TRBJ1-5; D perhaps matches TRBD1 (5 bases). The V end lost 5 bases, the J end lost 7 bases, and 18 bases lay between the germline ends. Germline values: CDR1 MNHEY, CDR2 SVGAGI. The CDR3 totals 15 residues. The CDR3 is CASSPGGRGGQPQHF. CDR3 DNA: TGTGCCAGCAGTCCGGGTGGGAGGGGTGGGCAGCCCCAGCATTTT.

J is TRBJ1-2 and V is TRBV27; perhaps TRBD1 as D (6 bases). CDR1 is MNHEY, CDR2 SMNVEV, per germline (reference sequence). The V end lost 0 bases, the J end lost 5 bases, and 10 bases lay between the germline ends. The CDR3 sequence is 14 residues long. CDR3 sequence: CASSLSYREYGYTF. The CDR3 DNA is TGTGCCAGCAGTTTATCCTACAGGGAGTATGGCTACACCTTC.

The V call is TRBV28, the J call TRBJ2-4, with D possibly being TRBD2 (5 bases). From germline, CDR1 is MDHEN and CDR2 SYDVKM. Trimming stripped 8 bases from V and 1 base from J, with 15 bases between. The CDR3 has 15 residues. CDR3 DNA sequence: TGTGCCAGCGGGTCGAGGGCCCGGGCCAAAAACATTCAGTACTTC. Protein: CASGSRARAKNIQYF.

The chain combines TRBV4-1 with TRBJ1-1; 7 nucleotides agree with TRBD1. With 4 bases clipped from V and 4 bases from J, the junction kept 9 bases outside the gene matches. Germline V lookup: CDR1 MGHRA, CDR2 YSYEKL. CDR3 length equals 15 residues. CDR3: CASSPEGQGGTEAFF. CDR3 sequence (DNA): TGCGCCAGCAGCCCAGAGGGGCAGGGGGGCACTGAAGCTTTCTTT.

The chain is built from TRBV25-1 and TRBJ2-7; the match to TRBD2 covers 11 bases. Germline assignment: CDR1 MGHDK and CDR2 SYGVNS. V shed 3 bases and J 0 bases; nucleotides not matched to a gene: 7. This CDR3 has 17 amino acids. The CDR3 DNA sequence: TGTGCCAGCAGTGACCCCGCGGGGACTAGCGGCTCCTACGAGCAGTACTTC. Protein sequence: CASSDPAGTSGSYEQYF.

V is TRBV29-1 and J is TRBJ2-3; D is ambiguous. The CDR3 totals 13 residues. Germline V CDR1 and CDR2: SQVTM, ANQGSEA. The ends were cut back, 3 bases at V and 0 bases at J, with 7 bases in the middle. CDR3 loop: CSVEGSSTDTQYF. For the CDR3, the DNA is TGCAGCGTTGAGGGCTCGAGCACAGATACGCAGTATTTT.

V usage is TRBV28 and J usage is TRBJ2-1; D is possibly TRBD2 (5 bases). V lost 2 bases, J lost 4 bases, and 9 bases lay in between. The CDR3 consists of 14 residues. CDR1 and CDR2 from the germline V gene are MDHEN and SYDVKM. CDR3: CASSLERRYNEQFF. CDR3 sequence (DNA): TGTGCCAGCAGTTTAGAGCGGAGATACAATGAGCAGTTCTTC.

CDR3 coding DNA: TGTGCCAGCAGTGACGGGACAGTGGCTGGCGAGCAGTACTTC. Translation gives CASSDGTVAGEQYF. The V and J genes are TRBV6-4 and TRBJ2-5; 7 bases are a match to TRBD1. The end of the DNA is better explained by TRBJ2-7, so the J call may be wrong. This CDR3 spans 14 amino acids. The germline V gene has CDR1 MRHNA and CDR2 SNTAGT.

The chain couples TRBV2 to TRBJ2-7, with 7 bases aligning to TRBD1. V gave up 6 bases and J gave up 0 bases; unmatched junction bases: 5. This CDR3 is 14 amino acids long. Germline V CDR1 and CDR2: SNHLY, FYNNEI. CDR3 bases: TGTGCCAGCAGCCTACAGGGGCGCTCCTACGAGCAGTACTTC. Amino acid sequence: CASSLQGRSYEQYF.

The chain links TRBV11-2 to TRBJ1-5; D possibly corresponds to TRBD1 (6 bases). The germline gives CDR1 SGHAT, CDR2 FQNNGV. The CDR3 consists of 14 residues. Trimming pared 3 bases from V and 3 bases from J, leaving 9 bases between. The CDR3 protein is CASSFGGANQPQHF. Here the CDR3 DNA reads TGTGCCAGCAGCTTTGGGGGCGCCAATCAGCCCCAGCATTTT.

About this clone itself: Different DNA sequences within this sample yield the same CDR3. CDR3 in DNA: TGCAGCGTTGGGCAGGGGAATCAGCCCCAGCATTTT. It translates to CSVGQGNQPQHF. The J gene is TRBJ1-5, the V gene TRBV29-1, with D perhaps TRBD1 (6 bases). The CDR3 has 12 amino acids. Per germline, CDR1 SQVTM and CDR2 ANQGSEA. V dropped 4 bases and J dropped 4 bases, with 8 bases sitting between them.

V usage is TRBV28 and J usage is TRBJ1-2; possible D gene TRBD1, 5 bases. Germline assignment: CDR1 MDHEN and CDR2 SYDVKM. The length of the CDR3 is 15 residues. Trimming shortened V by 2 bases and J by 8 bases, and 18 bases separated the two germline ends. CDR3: CASSLTIPQGLGYTF. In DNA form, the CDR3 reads TGTGCCAGCAGTTTAACCATCCCCCAGGGATTGGGCTACACCTTC.

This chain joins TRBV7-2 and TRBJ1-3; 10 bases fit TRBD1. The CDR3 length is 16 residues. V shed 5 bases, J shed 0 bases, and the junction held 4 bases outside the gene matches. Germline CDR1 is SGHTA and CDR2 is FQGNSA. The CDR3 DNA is TGTGCCAGCAGCCCGCGGACAGGGGGCTCTGGAAACACCATATATTTT. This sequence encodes CASSPRTGGSGNTIYF.

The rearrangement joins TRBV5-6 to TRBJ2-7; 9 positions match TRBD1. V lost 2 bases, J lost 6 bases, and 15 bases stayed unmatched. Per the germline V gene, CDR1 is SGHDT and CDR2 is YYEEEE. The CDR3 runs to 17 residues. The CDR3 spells CASSLRQGDGRWLEQYF. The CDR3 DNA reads TGTGCCAGCAGCTTACGACAGGGGGACGGGAGGTGGCTCGAGCAGTACTTC.

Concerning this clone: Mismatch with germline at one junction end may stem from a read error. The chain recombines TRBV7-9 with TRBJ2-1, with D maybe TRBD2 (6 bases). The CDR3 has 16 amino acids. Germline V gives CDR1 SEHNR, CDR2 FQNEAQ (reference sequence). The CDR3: CSSSLPGRLGHNEQFF. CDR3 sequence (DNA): TGTTCCAGCAGCTTACCCGGGAGATTGGGACACAATGAGCAGTTCTTC.

In DNA, the CDR3 is TGTGCCATCAGTGAGTGGGCGGGACAGGGTCAAGAGACCCAGTACTTC. Its protein is CAISEWAGQGQETQYF. The chain combines TRBV10-3 with TRBJ2-5, with 9 nucleotides matching TRBD1. The CDR3 runs 16 residues. The V and J ends lost 1 base and 2 bases, in that order; junction bases with no gene match: 5. CDR1 is ENHRY and CDR2 is SYGVKD in the germline V gene.

The CDR3 loop is CASSSLGTANYEQYF. The CDR3 DNA reads as TGTGCCAGCAGTTCCCTGGGGACAGCCAACTACGAGCAGTACTTC. V gene TRBV28 combines with J gene TRBJ2-7, with 7 bases identical to TRBD1. V lost 4 bases and J lost 3; bases outside the gene matches: 9. The CDR3 extends over 15 amino acids. Germline V gene data show CDR1 as MDHEN and CDR2 as SYDVKM.